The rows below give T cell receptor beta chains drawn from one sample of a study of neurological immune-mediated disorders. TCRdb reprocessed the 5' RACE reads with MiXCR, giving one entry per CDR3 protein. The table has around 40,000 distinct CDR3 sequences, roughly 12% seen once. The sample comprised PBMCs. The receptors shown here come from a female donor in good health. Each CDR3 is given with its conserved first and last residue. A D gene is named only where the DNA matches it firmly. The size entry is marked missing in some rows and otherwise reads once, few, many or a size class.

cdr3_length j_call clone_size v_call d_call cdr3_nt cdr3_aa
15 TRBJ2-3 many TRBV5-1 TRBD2 TGCGCCAGCAGCCCAAGCGGGAGATCAGCAGATACGCAGTATTTT CASSPSGRSADTQYF
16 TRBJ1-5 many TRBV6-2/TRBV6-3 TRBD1 TGTGCCAGCAGAGGGGGTGTAACAGGGGCGAATCAGCCCCAGCATTTT CASRGGVTGANQPQHF
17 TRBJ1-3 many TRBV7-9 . TGTGCCAGCAGCCCCCCCGGCCAGGGCTTCCGTAGAAACACCATATATTTT CASSPPGQGFRRNTIYF
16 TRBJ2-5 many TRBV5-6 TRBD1 TGTGCCAGCAGCTTCAACACACGGACAGGCCAAGAGACCCAGTACTTC CASSFNTRTGQETQYF
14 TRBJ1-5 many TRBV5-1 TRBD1 TGCGCCAGCAGCTTGTGGCAGGGGGGTCAGCCCCAGCATTTT CASSLWQGGQPQHF
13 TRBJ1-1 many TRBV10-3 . TGTGCCATCAGTGAGGAGGGGGGAACTGAAGCTTTCTTT CAISEEGGTEAFF
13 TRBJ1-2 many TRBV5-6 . TGTGCCAGCAGCTTGACGCAGGACTATGGCTACACCTTC CASSLTQDYGYTF
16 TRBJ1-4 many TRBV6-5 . TGTGCCAGCAGTCCCCAGCAACACCCCCGGAATGAAAAACTGTTTTTT CASSPQQHPRNEKLFF
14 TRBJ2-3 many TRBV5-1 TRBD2 TGCGCCAGCAGTTTAGCGGGGGGAACAGATACGCAGTATTTT CASSLAGGTDTQYF
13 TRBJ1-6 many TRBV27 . TGTGCCAGCAGTTTCCAGGCGGGTTCACCCCTCCACTTT CASSFQAGSPLHF
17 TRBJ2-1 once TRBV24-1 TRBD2 TGTGACACCAGTGACTCCTCCGGCGGGACTAGCTCCTACGAGCAGTTCTTC CDTSDSSGGTSSYEQFF
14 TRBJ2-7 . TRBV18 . TGTGCCAGCTCACCTGGACGGTCGACCTACGAGCAGTACTTC CASSPGRSTYEQYF